The subject of this entry is one T cell receptor beta chain. The sample comes from a study of cytomegalovirus exposure and HLA in healthy donors. PCR employed 60 Vbeta and 13 Jbeta primers. TCRdb's copy holds only in-frame clones and misses some; the assay was immunoSEQ multiplex PCR. This table has around 160,000 clones, approximately 71% appearing once. Germline-derived CDR1 and CDR2 are MNHNY and SVGAGI (reference sequence). The CDR3 sequence is 14 residues long. The ends were cut back, 4 bases at V and 0 bases at J, with 9 bases in the middle. This receptor was identified in a woman aged 18-29 years in good health and CMV-seropositive. V is TRBV6-6 and J is TRBJ1-1; the D gene is possibly TRBD1 (6 bases). The material sequenced was PBMCs. DNA for the CDR3: TGTGCCAGCAGTTTAGGGACACTGAACACTGAAGCTTTCTTT. Translation: CASSLGTLNTEAFF.